Below are 20 T cell receptor beta chains sequenced from a single sample in a study of blood T cell repertoires in COVID-19. The method was immunoSEQ multiplex PCR; TCRdb's version includes in-frame clones alone and lacks a portion of them. This sample has around 380,000 clones; 87% occur once, and the top ten carry 1.3%. Material: PBMCs or T cells enriched from blood (not recorded which). Receptors originate from a man under 40 who had recovered from COVID-19.

V usage is TRBV5-3 and J usage is TRBJ2-1; 10 nucleotides match TRBD2. TRBV5-3 is known as an ORF, though its function is uncertain. With V trimmed by 2 bases and J by 0 bases, 14 bases remained unmatched. This CDR3 region has 20 residues. Written as DNA, the CDR3 is TGTGCCAGAAGCTTCTTGATAGTAAGCGGGGGGGCCAGCTCCTACAATGAGCAGTTCTTC. Translating it yields CARSFLIVSGGASSYNEQFF.

This sequence joins TRBV29-1 and TRBJ1-2, with D uncertain. Germline V gene lookup returns CDR1 SQVTM and CDR2 ANQGSEA. The CDR3 has 11 residues. V dropped 3 bases and J dropped 5 bases, with 7 bases sitting between them. The CDR3: CSVEGRYGYTF. CDR3 nucleotides: TGCAGCGTTGAGGGGAGGTATGGCTACACCTTC.

The DNA of the CDR3 is TGTGCCCCCGGGACAAGCATGAACACTGAAGCTTTCTTT. Translated, it gives CAPGTSMNTEAFF. The chain links TRBV2 to TRBJ1-1; tentatively, D is TRBD1 (6 bases). Trimming took off 11 bases at V and 0 bases at J, with 13 bases between the two ends. CDR3 length: 13 residues. The germline gives CDR1 SNHLY, CDR2 FYNNEI.

This chain uses TRBV5-4 with TRBJ1-1, with 7 bases matching TRBD1. The junction had 5 bases not matched to a gene; V was cut back by 1 base and J by 2 bases. The CDR3 consists of 15 residues. In germline, CDR1 is SGHNT, CDR2 YYREEE (reference sequence). The CDR3 loop reads CASSLPGTANTEAFF. DNA of the CDR3: TGTGCCAGCAGCTTGCCAGGGACAGCCAACACTGAAGCTTTCTTT.

V is TRBV28 and J is TRBJ2-7, with 8 positions matching TRBD1. Germline V lookup: CDR1 MDHEN, CDR2 SYDVKM. V was clipped by 8 bases and J by 3 bases; unmatched bases: 9. The CDR3 covers 14 residues. In DNA, the CDR3 is TGTGCCAGCGTCCCGGACAGGGAAATCTACGAGCAGTACTTC. Translated: CASVPDREIYEQYF.

This chain joins TRBV29-1 and TRBJ2-7, with D maybe TRBD1 (7 bases). The germline V and J ends were trimmed by 0 bases and 5 bases, with 17 bases remaining between them. This CDR3 is 15 amino acids long. The germline V gene has CDR1 SQVTM and CDR2 ANQGSEA. For the CDR3, the DNA is TGCAGCGTTGAAGATACCCAGGGGGGCAAGAACGAGCAGTACTTC. It specifies CSVEDTQGGKNEQYF.

The chain recombines TRBV5-1 with TRBJ2-7; 11 nucleotides line up with TRBD2. Germline-derived CDR1 and CDR2 are SGHRS and YFSETQ. The V and J ends lost 0 bases and 5 bases, in that order; junction bases with no gene match: 7. The CDR3 sequence is 16 residues long. The DNA of the CDR3 is TGCGCCAGCAGCTTGGGGCCTCTAGCGGGGGGCAACGAGCAGTACTTC. Translated: CASSLGPLAGGNEQYF. Drawing the rest from reference TRBV5-1 and TRBJ2-7, the complete variable domain is KAGVTQTPRYLIKTRGQQVTLSCSPISGHRSVSWYQQTPGQGLQFLFEYFSETQRNKGNFPGRFSGRQFSNSRSEMNVSTLELGDSALYLCASSLGPLAGGNEQYFGPGTRLTVT.

This chain links TRBV5-5 with TRBJ1-2; perhaps TRBD1 as D (6 bases). The CDR3 length is 12 residues. Between the trimmed V and J ends, which lost 4 bases and 5 bases, there was a span of 9 bases. Germline V CDR1 and CDR2: SGHKS, YYEKEE (reference sequence). In DNA form, the CDR3 reads TGTGCCAGCAGCACCACAGGGTATGGCTACACCTTC. The encoded protein is CASSTTGYGYTF. The full variable domain, in which reference TRBV5-5 and TRBJ1-2 provide the parts outside the CDR3, is DAGVTQSPTHLIKTRGQQVTLRCSPISGHKSVSWYQQVLGQGPQFIFQYYEKEERGRGNFPDRFSARQFPNYSSELNVNALLLGDSALYLCASSTTGYGYTFGSGTRLTVV.

The chain has TRBV6-5 and TRBJ1-2; 8 bases are a match to TRBD1. J gave up 8 bases and V 6 bases, and 8 bases lay outside the gene matches. The CDR3 extends over 13 amino acids. The germline V gene has CDR1 MNHEY and CDR2 SVGAGI. The CDR3 reads CASRKQGARGYTF. CDR3 bases: TGTGCCAGCAGAAAGCAGGGGGCTCGCGGCTACACCTTC.

The genes are TRBV2 and TRBJ2-1, with D possibly TRBD2 on 5 matching bases. The CDR3 spans 16 residues. CDR1 is SNHLY and CDR2 is FYNNEI in the germline V gene. V was cut by 4 bases and J by 2 bases, with 15 bases left in between. The CDR3 DNA is TGTGCCAGCAGTGTCAGGACGGGGAAAGCCTACAATGAGCAGTTCTTC. It translates to CASSVRTGKAYNEQFF.

The chain joins TRBV16 to TRBJ1-5, with TRBD1 matching 9 bases. This CDR3 spans 16 amino acids. CDR1 KGHSY and CDR2 FQNENV come from the germline V gene. After removal of 3 bases from V and 1 base from J, the junction contained 4 bases not matched to a gene. The CDR3 nucleotides are TGTGCCAGCAGCCACTCAGACAGGGGGAGCAATCAGCCCCAGCATTTT. Translation: CASSHSDRGSNQPQHF.

The chain recombines TRBV2 with TRBJ1-1; 7 bases match TRBD1. J lost 1 base, V lost 10 bases, and 6 bases had no gene match. CDR1 is SNHLY, CDR2 FYNNEI, per germline. The CDR3 has 13 amino acids. This CDR3 reads CATTDRENTEAFF. CDR3 nucleotide sequence: TGTGCCACCACCGACAGGGAGAACACTGAAGCTTTCTTT.

J is TRBJ2-2 and V is TRBV15; TRBD2 is a possible D gene (6 bases). CDR3 length equals 16 residues. Between the trimmed V and J ends, which lost 5 bases and 4 bases, there was a span of 17 bases. In germline, CDR1 is LNHNV, CDR2 YYDKDF (reference sequence). CDR3 nucleotide sequence: TGTGCCACCAGCTCGAATCCGGGGGTGCTCACCGGGGAGCTGTTTTTT. Translating it yields CATSSNPGVLTGELFF.

CDR3 in DNA: TGTGCCTGGAGTGTATGGGGACAGGGAAGGTACGAGCAGTACTTC. It yields the protein CAWSVWGQGRYEQYF. The J gene is TRBJ2-7, the V gene TRBV30; 9 bases fit TRBD1. Germline lookup yields CDR1 GTSNPN and CDR2 SVGIG (reference sequence). CDR3 size: 15 residues. V trimming: 0 bases; J trimming: 4 bases; junction bases outside the gene matches: 7.

This rearrangement joins TRBV14 to TRBJ1-6; D uncertain. Trimming took 0 bases from V and 9 from J, leaving 6 bases between them. CDR3 length: 13 amino acids. The germline V gene encodes CDR1 SGHDN and CDR2 FVKESK. CDR3 nucleotides: TGTGCCAGCAGCCAAGATAGAGGTTCACCCCTCCACTTT. Amino acid sequence: CASSQDRGSPLHF.

CDR3 in amino acids: CASSVVGQLTEAFF. In nucleotides, the CDR3 is TGTGCCAGCAGCGTAGTGGGACAGCTCACTGAAGCTTTCTTT. The chain has TRBV9 and TRBJ1-1, with 7 bases that match TRBD1. Unmatched junction bases numbered 3, after V lost 0 bases and J lost 4 bases. The CDR3 extends over 14 amino acids. CDR1 and CDR2 (germline): SGDLS, YYNGEE.

To note about this clone: Other DNA sequences within the sample encode an identical CDR3. The chain joins TRBV18 to TRBJ1-1, with D tentatively TRBD1 (5 bases). The germline V and J ends were trimmed by 3 bases and 1 base, with 9 bases remaining between them. The germline V gene has CDR1 KGHSH and CDR2 LQKENI. The CDR3 has 14 amino acids. The CDR3 nucleotides are TGTGCCAGCTCACCGGGAACAGGGAACACTGAAGCTTTCTTT. It is translated as CASSPGTGNTEAFF. Full variable domain (outside the CDR3, taken from reference TRBV18 and TRBJ1-1): NAGVMQNPRHLVRRRGQEARLRCSPMKGHSHVYWYRQLPEEGLKFMVYLQKENIIDESGMPKERFSAEFPKEGPSILRIQQVVRGDSAAYFCASSPGTGNTEAFFGQGTRLTVV.

The V gene is TRBV11-2, the J gene TRBJ2-2, with D unclear. CDR3 length: 15 amino acids. V lost 0 bases and J lost 7, with 12 bases in between. The germline V gene has CDR1 SGHAT and CDR2 FQNNGV. CDR3 residues: CASSLDRQVHGELFF. DNA of the CDR3: TGTGCCAGCAGCTTAGATCGGCAGGTTCACGGGGAGCTGTTTTTT.

The chain carries TRBV9 and TRBJ1-2; 8 positions match TRBD1. The V and J ends lost 2 bases and 7 bases, in that order; junction bases with no gene match: 7. The CDR3 spans 14 residues. Germline V CDR1 and CDR2: SGDLS, YYNGEE. DNA of the CDR3: TGTGCCAGCAGCGTCGACCAGGGGGCTCGTGGCTACACCTTC. Amino acid sequence: CASSVDQGARGYTF.

The V gene is TRBV9, the J gene TRBJ2-1; 13 positions agree with TRBD2. Unmatched junction bases numbered 10, after V lost 3 bases and J lost 7 bases. This CDR3 region has 17 residues. The germline V gene has CDR1 SGDLS and CDR2 YYNGEE. The CDR3 spells CASSGTQLAGGWNEQFF. The CDR3 DNA reads as TGTGCCAGCAGCGGAACCCAACTAGCGGGGGGGTGGAATGAGCAGTTCTTC.